This T cell receptor (beta chain) was profiled in a study of cytomegalovirus exposure and HLA in healthy donors. Both 60 Vbeta primers and 13 Jbeta primers went into the PCR. Assay: immunoSEQ multiplex PCR; the TCRdb copy retains only in-frame clones and omits some. The sample includes 200,000 to 250,000 clones, 82% of them seen just once. About this clone itself: What it recognizes is unknown.

Study-wide results and caveats: The availability of immune exposure information extended only to CMV serostatus.

Sequenced sample: PBMCs. The TCR was taken from a woman aged 40 to 50 in good health and CMV-seropositive.

CDR3 amino acids: CASSAGTGGADTQYF. The CDR3 DNA reads as TGTGCCAGCAGTGCTGGGACAGGGGGCGCGGATACGCAGTATTTT. The chain is built from TRBV2 and TRBJ2-3; 12 positions agree with TRBD1. The germline CDR1 and CDR2 sequences are SNHLY and FYNNEI. V was pared by 4 bases and J by 6 bases, with 5 bases of the junction left unmatched. The CDR3 sequence is 15 residues long.